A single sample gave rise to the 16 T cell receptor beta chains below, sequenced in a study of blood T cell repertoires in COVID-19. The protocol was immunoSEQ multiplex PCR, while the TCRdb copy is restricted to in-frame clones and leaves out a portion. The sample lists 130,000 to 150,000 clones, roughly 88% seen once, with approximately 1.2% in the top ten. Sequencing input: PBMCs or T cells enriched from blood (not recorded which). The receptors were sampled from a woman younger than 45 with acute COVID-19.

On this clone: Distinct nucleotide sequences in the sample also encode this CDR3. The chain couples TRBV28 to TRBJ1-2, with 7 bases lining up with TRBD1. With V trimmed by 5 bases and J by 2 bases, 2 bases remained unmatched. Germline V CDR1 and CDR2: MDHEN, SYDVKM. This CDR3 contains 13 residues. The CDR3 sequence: CASSPTGNYGYTF. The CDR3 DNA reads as TGTGCCAGCAGTCCGACAGGGAACTATGGCTACACCTTC.

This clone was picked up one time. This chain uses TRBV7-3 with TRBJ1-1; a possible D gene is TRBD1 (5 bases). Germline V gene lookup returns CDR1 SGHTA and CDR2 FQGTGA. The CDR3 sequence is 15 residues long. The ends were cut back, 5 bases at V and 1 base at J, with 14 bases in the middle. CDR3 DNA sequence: TGTGCCAGCAGCCTAGTCGTTACAGGGAACACTGAAGCTTTCTTT. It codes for CASSLVVTGNTEAFF.

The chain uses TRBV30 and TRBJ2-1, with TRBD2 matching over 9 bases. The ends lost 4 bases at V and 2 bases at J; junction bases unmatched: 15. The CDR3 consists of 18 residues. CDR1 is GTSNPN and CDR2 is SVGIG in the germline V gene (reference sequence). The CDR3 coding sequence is TGTGCCTGGACCCTAACTAGCGGGCTGTCTGTCCCCTACAATGAGCAGTTCTTC. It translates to CAWTLTSGLSVPYNEQFF.

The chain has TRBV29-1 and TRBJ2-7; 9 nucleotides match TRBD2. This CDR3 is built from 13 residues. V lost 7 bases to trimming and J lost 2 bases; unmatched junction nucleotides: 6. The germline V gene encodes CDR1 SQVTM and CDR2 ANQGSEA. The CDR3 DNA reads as TGCAGCGCCTTACTAGCGGGCGCCTACGAGCAGTACTTC. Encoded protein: CSALLAGAYEQYF.

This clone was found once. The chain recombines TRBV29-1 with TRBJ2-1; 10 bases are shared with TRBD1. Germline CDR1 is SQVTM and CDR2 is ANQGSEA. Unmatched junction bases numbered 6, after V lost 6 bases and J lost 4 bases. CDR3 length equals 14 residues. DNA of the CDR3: TGCAGCGTCCTCCGGGACAGGGGTTACAATGAGCAGTTCTTC. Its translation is CSVLRDRGYNEQFF.

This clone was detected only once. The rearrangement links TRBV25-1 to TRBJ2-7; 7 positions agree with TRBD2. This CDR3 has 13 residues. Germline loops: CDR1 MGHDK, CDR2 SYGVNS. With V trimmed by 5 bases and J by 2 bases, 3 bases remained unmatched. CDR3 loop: CASSKAGAYEQYF. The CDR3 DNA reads TGTGCCAGCAGTAAGGCGGGAGCCTACGAGCAGTACTTC.

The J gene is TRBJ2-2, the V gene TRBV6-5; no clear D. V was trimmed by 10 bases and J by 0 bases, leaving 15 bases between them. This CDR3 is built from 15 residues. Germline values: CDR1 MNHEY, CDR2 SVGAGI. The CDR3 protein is CATRVALANTGELFF. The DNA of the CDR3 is TGTGCCACAAGAGTCGCCCTCGCGAACACCGGGGAGCTGTTTTTT.

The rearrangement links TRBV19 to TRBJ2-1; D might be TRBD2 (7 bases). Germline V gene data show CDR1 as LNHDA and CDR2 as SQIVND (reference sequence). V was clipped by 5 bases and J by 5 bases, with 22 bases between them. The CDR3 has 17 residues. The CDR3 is CASSFVLGGGRDNEQFF. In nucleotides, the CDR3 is TGTGCCAGTAGTTTCGTTTTAGGGGGAGGGCGGGACAATGAGCAGTTCTTC.

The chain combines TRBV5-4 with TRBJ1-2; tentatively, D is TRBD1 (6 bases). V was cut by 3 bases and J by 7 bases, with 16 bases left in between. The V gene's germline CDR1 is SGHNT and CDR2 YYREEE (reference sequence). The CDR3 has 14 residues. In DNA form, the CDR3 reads TGTGCCAGCAGCTCTCAAAGTACAGGGCTTGGCTACACCTTC. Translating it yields CASSSQSTGLGYTF.

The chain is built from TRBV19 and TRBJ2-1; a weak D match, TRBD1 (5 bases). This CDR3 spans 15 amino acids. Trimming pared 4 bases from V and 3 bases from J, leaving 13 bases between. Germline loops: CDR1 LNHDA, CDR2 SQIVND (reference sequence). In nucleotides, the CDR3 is TGTGCCAGTAGTACCCAGGGAAATGGCTACAATGAGCAGTTCTTC. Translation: CASSTQGNGYNEQFF.

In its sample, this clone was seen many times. The CDR3 region has the DNA TGTGCCAGCAGCCCTTTGACAGGGAGCTACACCTTC. Amino acid sequence: CASSPLTGSYTF. The gene calls are TRBV7-9 and TRBJ1-2; 7 bases are shared with TRBD1. There are 12 residues in the CDR3. Trimming took 5 bases from V and 9 from J; bases not matched to a gene: 6. Germline values: CDR1 SEHNR, CDR2 FQNEAQ (reference sequence).

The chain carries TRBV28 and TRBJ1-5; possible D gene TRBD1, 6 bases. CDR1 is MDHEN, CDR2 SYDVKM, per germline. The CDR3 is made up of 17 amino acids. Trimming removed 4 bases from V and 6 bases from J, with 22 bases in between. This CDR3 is CASSSQKPHRDLQPQHF. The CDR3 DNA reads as TGTGCCAGCAGTTCCCAAAAACCACACAGGGACCTTCAGCCCCAGCATTTT.

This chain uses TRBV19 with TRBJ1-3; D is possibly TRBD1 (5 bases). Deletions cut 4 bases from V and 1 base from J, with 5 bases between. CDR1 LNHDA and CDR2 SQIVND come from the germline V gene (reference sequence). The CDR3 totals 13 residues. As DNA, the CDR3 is TGTGCCAGTAGTAGACAGTCTGGAAACACCATATATTTT. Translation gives CASSRQSGNTIYF.

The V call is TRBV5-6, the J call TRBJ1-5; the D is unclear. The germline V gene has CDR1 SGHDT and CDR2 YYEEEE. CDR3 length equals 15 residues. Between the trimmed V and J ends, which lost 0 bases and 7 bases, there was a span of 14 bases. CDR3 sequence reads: CASSLAAGGLQPQHF. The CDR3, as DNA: TGTGCCAGCAGCTTGGCCGCAGGAGGACTGCAGCCCCAGCATTTT.

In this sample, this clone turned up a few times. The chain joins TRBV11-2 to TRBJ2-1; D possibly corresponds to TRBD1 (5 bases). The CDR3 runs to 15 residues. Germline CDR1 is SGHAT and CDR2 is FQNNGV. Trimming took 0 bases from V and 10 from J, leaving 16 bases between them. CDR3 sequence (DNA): TGTGCCAGCAGCTTAGATGGACATGTAGCAGAGGAGCAGTTCTTC. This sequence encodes CASSLDGHVAEEQFF.

DNA of the CDR3: TGTGCCTGGAGACTCTTTACAGGGAGCAAGAACACTGAAGCTTTCTTT. Translation gives CAWRLFTGSKNTEAFF. This chain connects TRBV30 to TRBJ1-1, with D possibly TRBD1 on 6 matching bases. The CDR3 contains 16 residues. Germline V lookup: CDR1 GTSNPN, CDR2 SVGIG (reference sequence). Deletions cut 3 bases from V and 1 base from J, with 18 bases between.